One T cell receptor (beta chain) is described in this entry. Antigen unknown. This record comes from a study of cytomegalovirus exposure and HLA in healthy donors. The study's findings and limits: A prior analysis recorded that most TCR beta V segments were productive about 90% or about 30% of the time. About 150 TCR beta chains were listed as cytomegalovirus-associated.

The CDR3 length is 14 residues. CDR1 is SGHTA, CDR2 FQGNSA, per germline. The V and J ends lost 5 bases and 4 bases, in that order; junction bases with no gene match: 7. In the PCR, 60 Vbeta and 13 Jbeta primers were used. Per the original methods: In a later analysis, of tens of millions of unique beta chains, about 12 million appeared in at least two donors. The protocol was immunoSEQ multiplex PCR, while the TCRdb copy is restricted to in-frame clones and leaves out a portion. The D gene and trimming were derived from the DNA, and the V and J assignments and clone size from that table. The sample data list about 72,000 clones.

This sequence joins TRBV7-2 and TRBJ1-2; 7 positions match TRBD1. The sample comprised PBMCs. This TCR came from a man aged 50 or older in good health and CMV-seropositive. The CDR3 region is CASSRGTVGYGYTF. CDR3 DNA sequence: TGTGCCAGCAGCCGGGGGACAGTCGGCTATGGCTACACCTTC.